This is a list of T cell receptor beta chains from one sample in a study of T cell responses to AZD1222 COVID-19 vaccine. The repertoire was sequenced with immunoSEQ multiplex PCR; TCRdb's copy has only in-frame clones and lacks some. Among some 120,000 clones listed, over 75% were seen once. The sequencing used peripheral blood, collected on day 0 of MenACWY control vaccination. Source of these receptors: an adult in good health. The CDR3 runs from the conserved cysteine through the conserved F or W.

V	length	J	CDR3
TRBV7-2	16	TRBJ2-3	CASSLGGSAESDTQYF
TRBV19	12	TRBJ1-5	CASSRDGQPQHF
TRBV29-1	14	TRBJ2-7	CSVGMRGSSYEQYF
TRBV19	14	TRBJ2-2	CASSIVKSTGELFF
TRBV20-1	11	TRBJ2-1	CSAIGDNEQFF
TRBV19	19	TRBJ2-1	CASSIRAFWLAGEAYEQFF
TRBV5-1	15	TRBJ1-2	CASSLVPGGMDGYTF
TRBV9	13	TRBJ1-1	CASSPAGTISAFF
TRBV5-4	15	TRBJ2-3	CASRRDRRPTDTQYF
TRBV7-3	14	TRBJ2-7	CASSSGLAGAEQYF
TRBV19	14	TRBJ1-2	CASNVFGTNYGYTF
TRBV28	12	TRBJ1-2	CASNQDPYGYTF
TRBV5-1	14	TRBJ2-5	CASRLGQLGETQYF
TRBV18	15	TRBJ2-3	CASSRSGGSTDTQYF
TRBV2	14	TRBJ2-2	CASKGLAVTGELFF
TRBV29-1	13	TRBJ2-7	CSVEGTGAYEQYF
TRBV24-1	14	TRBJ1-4	CATSDPGSNEKLFF
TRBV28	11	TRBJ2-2	CASRVRERMFF